Listed below are T cell receptor beta chains from one sample, sequenced in a study of T-cell memory formation after mild COVID-19. TCRdb fed the 5' RACE reads into MiXCR, producing one record per CDR3 protein. The sample lists approximately 240,000 distinct CDR3 sequences, 16% seen once, with approximately 3.5% in the top ten. Source material: PBMCs or a T cell subset sorted from them (not recorded which). The source is a man between 18 and 29 years old who had mild COVID-19 (a few samples of this study predate the infection). Cell type and time point are not known. Each CDR3 is given with its conserved first and last residue. Each record gives: CDR3 DNA, CDR3 protein, D gene, J gene, V gene, clone size. The D gene is left open where the match is weak. Not every row has a clone size; where given, it reads once, few, many or a size class.

CDR3nt: TGTGCCAGCAGGGAGCGGGGGGGCCCGGGAAACATTCAGTACTTC; CDR3aa: CASRERGGPGNIQYF; d_gene: TRBD2; j_gene: TRBJ2-4; v_gene: TRBV28; abundance: few
CDR3nt: TGTGCCAGCAGTGTAACAGGTCGGATTGAAGGGAATGAGCAGTTCTTC; CDR3aa: CASSVTGRIEGNEQFF; d_gene: .; j_gene: TRBJ2-1; v_gene: TRBV6-1; abundance: .
CDR3nt: TGCAGTGCTAGCCCCAGGACGAACACCGGGGAGCTGTTTTTT; CDR3aa: CSASPRTNTGELFF; d_gene: .; j_gene: TRBJ2-2; v_gene: TRBV20-1; abundance: .
CDR3nt: TGTGCCAGCTCACGCACCAGGGTTTACACCGGGGAGCTGTTTTTT; CDR3aa: CASSRTRVYTGELFF; d_gene: .; j_gene: TRBJ2-2; v_gene: TRBV18; abundance: few
CDR3nt: TGCGCCAGCAGCTTTGCAGGACAAGAGACCCAGTACTTC; CDR3aa: CASSFAGQETQYF; d_gene: .; j_gene: TRBJ2-5; v_gene: TRBV12-3/TRBV12-4; abundance: many
CDR3nt: TGTGCCAGCAGTGAGTTTCAGGACACTGAAGCTTTCTTT; CDR3aa: CASSEFQDTEAFF; d_gene: .; j_gene: TRBJ1-1; v_gene: TRBV6-1; abundance: many
CDR3nt: TGTGCCAGCAGCCAAGCTGATAACGATCAGCCCCAGCATTTT; CDR3aa: CASSQADNDQPQHF; d_gene: .; j_gene: TRBJ1-5; v_gene: TRBV3-1; abundance: few
CDR3nt: TGCGCCAGCAGCTGGGGGGCGGCGAACACTGAAGCTTTCTTT; CDR3aa: CASSWGAANTEAFF; d_gene: .; j_gene: TRBJ1-1; v_gene: TRBV5-1; abundance: few
CDR3nt: TGTGCCAGCAGTTACCACCGGTCCCTAGCCAAAAACATTCAGTACTTC; CDR3aa: CASSYHRSLAKNIQYF; d_gene: .; j_gene: TRBJ2-4; v_gene: TRBV6-2/TRBV6-3; abundance: .
CDR3nt: TGTGCCAGCAGCCCGGGACTAGCTCGCACCCGCACAGATACGCAGTATTTT; CDR3aa: CASSPGLARTRTDTQYF; d_gene: TRBD2; j_gene: TRBJ2-3; v_gene: TRBV7-2; abundance: .
CDR3nt: TGTGCCAGCAGTTTATACCCGCAGATAGCCAAAAACATTCAGTACTTC; CDR3aa: CASSLYPQIAKNIQYF; d_gene: .; j_gene: TRBJ2-4; v_gene: TRBV28; abundance: .
CDR3nt: TGTGCCAGCAGCCAAGTCTGGGGCTACACCGGGGAGCTGTTTTTT; CDR3aa: CASSQVWGYTGELFF; d_gene: .; j_gene: TRBJ2-2; v_gene: TRBV4-2; abundance: .
CDR3nt: TGCAACATAATGGGGTCTGAAGAGACCCAGTACTTC; CDR3aa: CNIMGSEETQYF; d_gene: .; j_gene: TRBJ2-5; v_gene: TRBV29-1; abundance: few
CDR3nt: TGTGCCAGCTCACCCGGGGACGGCGCCGTCGAGACCCAGTACTTC; CDR3aa: CASSPGDGAVETQYF; d_gene: .; j_gene: TRBJ2-5; v_gene: TRBV18; abundance: .
CDR3nt: TGTGCCAGTAGTACCCATACCGGGACCGATAGCAATCAGCCCCAGCATTTT; CDR3aa: CASSTHTGTDSNQPQHF; d_gene: .; j_gene: TRBJ1-5; v_gene: TRBV19; abundance: many
CDR3nt: TGTGCCAGCTCACCAAGTGCGGGGATCCAAGAGACCCAGTACTTC; CDR3aa: CASSPSAGIQETQYF; d_gene: .; j_gene: TRBJ2-5; v_gene: TRBV18; abundance: few
CDR3nt: TGCGCCAGCAGCCAAGTAGACAGATTCCAAGAGACCCAGTACTTC; CDR3aa: CASSQVDRFQETQYF; d_gene: .; j_gene: TRBJ2-5; v_gene: TRBV4-1; abundance: few
CDR3nt: TGTGCCAGCAGCGTAGGGGGGACTCCTATAGATACGCAGTATTTT; CDR3aa: CASSVGGTPIDTQYF; d_gene: .; j_gene: TRBJ2-3; v_gene: TRBV9; abundance: few
CDR3nt: TGTGCCAGCAGTCCACCCCGTGGGCTTCCTAGCACAGATACGCAGTATTTT; CDR3aa: CASSPPRGLPSTDTQYF; d_gene: .; j_gene: TRBJ2-3; v_gene: TRBV6-2/TRBV6-3; abundance: few
CDR3nt: TGCAGTGCGGCCGGGACTGGCCAAGAGACCCAGTACTTC; CDR3aa: CSAAGTGQETQYF; d_gene: .; j_gene: TRBJ2-5; v_gene: TRBV20-1; abundance: many
CDR3nt: TGCGCCAGCAGCTTGGCGCCGACAGGACTGAACACTGAAGCTTTCTTT; CDR3aa: CASSLAPTGLNTEAFF; d_gene: .; j_gene: TRBJ1-1; v_gene: TRBV5-1; abundance: few
CDR3nt: TGTGCCAGCAGTTACCTCGCGGGGCCGCTCACCGGGGAGCTGTTTTTT; CDR3aa: CASSYLAGPLTGELFF; d_gene: .; j_gene: TRBJ2-2; v_gene: TRBV6-2/TRBV6-3; abundance: .
CDR3nt: TGTGCCAGCAGTTTAGCGGCAGGGTTCTATGGCTACACCTTC; CDR3aa: CASSLAAGFYGYTF; d_gene: .; j_gene: TRBJ1-2; v_gene: TRBV28; abundance: .
CDR3nt: TGCGCCAGCAGTAGGAGATCTCACGCCAACACCGGGGAGCTGTTTTTT; CDR3aa: CASSRRSHANTGELFF; d_gene: .; j_gene: TRBJ2-2; v_gene: TRBV5-1; abundance: many
CDR3nt: TGTGCCAGCAGCAGGGGACTCAGTCCTGGGGCCAACGTCCTGACTTTC; CDR3aa: CASSRGLSPGANVLTF; d_gene: .; j_gene: TRBJ2-6; v_gene: TRBV6-5; abundance: few
CDR3nt: TGCGCCAGCAGCAGATCCCCCCAGGACAATGAGCAGTTCTTC; CDR3aa: CASSRSPQDNEQFF; d_gene: .; j_gene: TRBJ2-1; v_gene: TRBV5-1; abundance: .
CDR3nt: TGTGCCAGCAGCCCCTATTTAGCGGGGGGTACAGATACGCAGTATTTT; CDR3aa: CASSPYLAGGTDTQYF; d_gene: TRBD2; j_gene: TRBJ2-3; v_gene: TRBV25-1; abundance: .
CDR3nt: TGTGCCAGCAGCCAAGGACAACCAGGCGACTACGAGCAGTACTTC; CDR3aa: CASSQGQPGDYEQYF; d_gene: .; j_gene: TRBJ2-7; v_gene: TRBV4-2; abundance: few
CDR3nt: TGTGCCAGCAGTTACGGTGGGGTAGGGGCCAACGTCCTGACTTTC; CDR3aa: CASSYGGVGANVLTF; d_gene: .; j_gene: TRBJ2-6; v_gene: TRBV6-5; abundance: few
CDR3nt: TGTGCCAGCGCACTACAGGGATATGAAGCTTTCTTT; CDR3aa: CASALQGYEAFF; d_gene: .; j_gene: TRBJ1-1; v_gene: TRBV2; abundance: few
CDR3nt: TGTGCCAGCAGTGAAAAACAGGGGGTGAGCACTGAAGCTTTCTTT; CDR3aa: CASSEKQGVSTEAFF; d_gene: TRBD1; j_gene: TRBJ1-1; v_gene: TRBV6-5; abundance: few
CDR3nt: TGTGCCAGCTCTCCGACAGATAACTATGGCTACACCTTC; CDR3aa: CASSPTDNYGYTF; d_gene: .; j_gene: TRBJ1-2; v_gene: TRBV18; abundance: .
CDR3nt: TGTGCCAGCAGGGGGACGGCCTTAGATTCACCCCTCCACTTT; CDR3aa: CASRGTALDSPLHF; d_gene: .; j_gene: TRBJ1-6; v_gene: TRBV2; abundance: few
CDR3nt: TGTGCCAGCAGCGCCTTGGGCGCCCAGCATTTT; CDR3aa: CASSALGAQHF; d_gene: .; j_gene: TRBJ1-5; v_gene: TRBV7-9; abundance: few
CDR3nt: TGCGCCAGCAGCTTGAAAGGGACCACTGAAGCTTTCTTT; CDR3aa: CASSLKGTTEAFF; d_gene: .; j_gene: TRBJ1-1; v_gene: TRBV5-1; abundance: few
CDR3nt: TGTGCCAGCAGCCAAGAGGCGGCTACCAAGGGTAATGAGCAGTTCTTC; CDR3aa: CASSQEAATKGNEQFF; d_gene: .; j_gene: TRBJ2-1; v_gene: TRBV3-1; abundance: few
CDR3nt: TGTGCCAGCAGTTTAGGCAGGGAGAATTCACCCCTCCACTTT; CDR3aa: CASSLGRENSPLHF; d_gene: .; j_gene: TRBJ1-6; v_gene: TRBV12-3/TRBV12-4; abundance: few
CDR3nt: TGTGCCACCAGTGATATGGGGGACAGCGGCTACACCTTC; CDR3aa: CATSDMGDSGYTF; d_gene: TRBD1; j_gene: TRBJ1-2; v_gene: TRBV24-1; abundance: .
CDR3nt: TGCAGCGCCGGACAGGGGGAGCTGTTTTTT; CDR3aa: CSAGQGELFF; d_gene: .; j_gene: TRBJ2-2; v_gene: TRBV29-1; abundance: few
CDR3nt: TGCGCCAGCAGCCAACGCGCGGGACAGGGAATAGGGCAGCCCCAGCATTTT; CDR3aa: CASSQRAGQGIGQPQHF; d_gene: TRBD1; j_gene: TRBJ1-5; v_gene: TRBV4-3; abundance: .
CDR3nt: TGTGCCAGCAGCTTAGATCGGAATGAGCAGTTCTTC; CDR3aa: CASSLDRNEQFF; d_gene: .; j_gene: TRBJ2-1; v_gene: TRBV11-2; abundance: many
CDR3nt: TGTGCCAGCAGGGGGGGATGGGCGGAGACCCAGTACTTC; CDR3aa: CASRGGWAETQYF; d_gene: .; j_gene: TRBJ2-5; v_gene: TRBV7-2; abundance: few